Only a few counts were recorded for the clone carrying this T cell receptor (beta chain). Its antigen is not identified. Next came a second PCR, run for roughly 6 to 11 cycles, which used a sample-barcoded 5' primer along with a J-beta primer mix. Sequencing of every sample gave 2.5 million or more CDR3-containing paired-end reads. A single record per CDR3 protein comes from TCRdb applying MiXCR to the 5' RACE reads. Here the sample spans some 760,000 distinct CDR3 sequences, approximately 25% being singletons. This sample is part of a study of blood T cells in healthy people across ages. CDR3 length: 15 amino acids. Germline values: CDR1 SQVTM, CDR2 ANQGSEA. The study, taken as a whole, reports: Long-lived donors carried more naive CD4+ cells and greater diversity than aged donors. The lack of PBMC sorting stopped any conclusive naive versus antigen-experienced comparison.

The same data also went into a second study, on T cells of mothers and their children. That paper notes: Related mother and child pairs showed slightly greater overlap (not significant) than unrelated pairs did.

The chain links TRBV29-1 to TRBJ2-1; the match to TRBD2 covers 12 bases. The receptor was isolated from a boy younger than 18 in good health. The sequencing input was blood. Here the CDR3 DNA reads TGCAGTGCAACTAGCGGGAGGCCGGGACATCCTGAGCAGTTCTTC. This codes for CSATSGRPGHPEQFF.